Shown below are 27 T cell receptor beta chains from a single sample sequenced in a study of PD-1 blockade in mismatch repair-deficient tumors (dated by TCRdb to 2016 to 2017). The method was the immunoSEQ multiplex PCR assay. TCRdb obtained this table from immuneACCESS and retained in-frame rearrangements with V and J assigned. These tables miss some clones; where compared with another copy, unresolved V genes account for less than half of the shortfall, and the remainder is unexplained. Present in this sample are 120,000 or so clones, about 88% of which were seen just once. The top ten constitute roughly 12% of the sample. The specimen was peripheral blood, collected 44 weeks after starting pembrolizumab. These receptors all come from an adult with mismatch repair-deficient cancer.

This clone came up a few times. V and J are TRBV11-2 and TRBJ2-3; D gene unclear. Trimming took off 5 bases at V and 1 base at J, with 13 bases between the two ends. The CDR3 consists of 15 residues. Looked up from germline, CDR1 is SGHAT and CDR2 is FQNNGV. This CDR3 is CASSPDLGRTDTQYF. CDR3 DNA: TGTGCCAGCAGCCCGGACCTTGGGCGCACAGATACGCAGTATTTT.

V usage is TRBV7-2 and J usage is TRBJ2-7, with D perhaps being TRBD1 or TRBD2 (5 bases each). CDR1 SGHTA and CDR2 FQGNSA come from the germline V gene. This CDR3 spans 15 amino acids. Trimming took off 6 bases at V and 0 bases at J, with 15 bases between the two ends. The CDR3 region is CASSLRPGHSYEQYF. CDR3 in DNA: TGTGCCAGCAGTTTACGTCCGGGGCACTCCTACGAGCAGTACTTC.

The J gene is TRBJ2-3, the V gene TRBV13, with 9 positions matching TRBD1. The CDR3 is 18 residues long. With 3 bases clipped from V and 4 bases from J, the junction kept 14 bases outside the gene matches. Germline-derived CDR1 and CDR2 are PRHDT and FYEKMQ (reference sequence). Written as DNA, the CDR3 is TGTGCCAGCAGCTTGCCCTGGACAGGGGACCCCTTGGCAGATACGCAGTATTTT. Translation gives CASSLPWTGDPLADTQYF.

J is TRBJ2-7 and V is TRBV7-9; D is possibly TRBD1 (5 bases). V lost 5 bases and J lost 0, with 17 bases in between. This CDR3 has 16 residues. From germline, CDR1 is SEHNR and CDR2 FQNEAQ (reference sequence). The CDR3 region has the DNA TGTGCCAGCAGCCCCCCCGGACACCTTGGCTCCTACGAGCAGTACTTC. Residues: CASSPPGHLGSYEQYF.

This rearrangement joins TRBV18 to TRBJ2-5; TRBD2 might be the D (6 bases). V lost 0 bases to trimming and J lost 4 bases, with 15 bases between them. The CDR3 spans 16 residues. CDR1 KGHSH and CDR2 LQKENI come from the germline V gene. The CDR3 is CASSPPSQGLRETQYF. CDR3 in DNA: TGTGCCAGCTCACCACCGTCCCAGGGACTTCGAGAGACCCAGTACTTC.

This clone has only a few counts. V gene TRBV5-1 combines with J gene TRBJ1-2, with a weak D call TRBD1 (5 bases). The CDR3 has 12 amino acids. Germline V gene lookup returns CDR1 SGHRS and CDR2 YFSETQ. Between the trimmed V and J ends, which lost 1 base and 7 bases, there was a span of 8 bases. CDR3 loop: CASSLQGGGYTF. The CDR3 DNA reads as TGCGCCAGCAGCTTGCAGGGCGGTGGCTACACCTTC.

This sequence joins TRBV18 and TRBJ2-5, with TRBD1 matching 10 bases. CDR3 length: 18 residues. With V trimmed by 2 bases and J by 5 bases, 14 bases remained unmatched. Germline V gene data show CDR1 as KGHSH and CDR2 as LQKENI. The CDR3 loop is CASSPLASGQGSLETQYF. The CDR3 coding sequence is TGTGCCAGCTCACCATTAGCGTCGGGACAGGGGTCGTTGGAGACCCAGTACTTC.

This chain uses TRBV5-1 with TRBJ2-7; possibly TRBD1 for D (5 bases). Between the trimmed V and J ends, which lost 0 bases and 7 bases, there was a span of 11 bases. Germline V gene lookup returns CDR1 SGHRS and CDR2 YFSETQ. The CDR3 consists of 13 residues. CDR3 amino acids: CASSLAPGYEQYF. In DNA form, the CDR3 reads TGCGCCAGCAGCTTGGCTCCAGGGTATGAGCAGTACTTC. Supplemented by reference TRBV5-1 and TRBJ2-7, the full variable domain reads KAGVTQTPRYLIKTRGQQVTLSCSPISGHRSVSWYQQTPGQGLQFLFEYFSETQRNKGNFPGRFSGRQFSNSRSEMNVSTLELGDSALYLCASSLAPGYEQYFGPGTRLTVT.

The rearrangement joins TRBV5-4 to TRBJ2-1; D not certain. This CDR3 comprises 14 residues. Looked up from germline, CDR1 is SGHNT and CDR2 is YYREEE (reference sequence). V shed 0 bases and J shed 4 bases, with 8 bases lying between them. The CDR3, as DNA: TGTGCCAGCAGCTTGGGCGAGACTTACAATGAGCAGTTCTTC. Translated, it gives CASSLGETYNEQFF.

The chain is built from TRBV30 and TRBJ1-2, with D maybe TRBD1 (6 bases). From germline, CDR1 is GTSNPN and CDR2 SVGIG (reference sequence). With 2 bases removed from V and 4 bases from J, the gap between germline ends came to 14 bases. This CDR3 is 14 amino acids long. The CDR3 reads CAWSFPDRVYGYTF. In DNA, the CDR3 is TGTGCCTGGAGTTTCCCGGACAGAGTCTATGGCTACACCTTC.

In its sample, this clone was seen once. The chain employs TRBV19 and TRBJ1-5; D perhaps matches TRBD1 (6 bases). Germline values: CDR1 LNHDA, CDR2 SQIVND (reference sequence). The CDR3 runs 14 residues. Trimming shortened V by 3 bases and J by 4 bases, and 10 bases separated the two germline ends. CDR3 sequence reads: CASSIWDNNQPQHF. DNA of the CDR3: TGTGCCAGTAGTATTTGGGACAATAATCAGCCCCAGCATTTT.

V usage is TRBV18 and J usage is TRBJ1-1, with D hard to call. The V gene's germline CDR1 is KGHSH and CDR2 LQKENI. The CDR3 loop spans 12 amino acids. Trimming removed 3 bases at V and 2 bases at J, with 4 bases between. DNA of the CDR3: TGTGCCAGCTCACCGGCCAACACTGAAGCTTTCTTT. Its protein is CASSPANTEAFF.

Here the CDR3 reads CSVVVRETNEQFF. DNA of the CDR3: TGCAGCGTTGTCGTCAGGGAAACTAATGAGCAGTTCTTC. The rearrangement uses TRBV29-1 and TRBJ2-1; D may be TRBD1 (5 bases). Germline CDR1 SQVTM, CDR2 ANQGSEA. The CDR3 has 13 residues. V gave up 4 bases and J gave up 7 bases, with 14 bases separating them.

This sequence joins TRBV15 and TRBJ1-5; D might be TRBD1 (6 bases). CDR3 length: 15 residues. V lost 0 bases to trimming and J lost 6 bases, with 12 bases between them. Germline CDR1 and CDR2: LNHNV and YYDKDF (reference sequence). This CDR3 is CATSRDLLGGQPQHF. The CDR3 DNA reads as TGTGCCACCAGCAGAGACCTCCTAGGGGGTCAGCCCCAGCATTTT.

This clone occurred once. The chain recombines TRBV4-3 with TRBJ2-1; 13 bases line up with TRBD2. Looked up from germline, CDR1 is LGHNA and CDR2 is YSLEER. J gave up 2 bases and V 1 base, and 2 bases lay outside the gene matches. This CDR3 is built from 17 residues. CDR3 sequence reads: CASSQGGLAGPYNEQFF. CDR3 nucleotides: TGCGCCAGCAGCCAAGGGGGACTAGCGGGACCCTACAATGAGCAGTTCTTC.

CDR3 nucleotide sequence: TGCGCCAGCAGCGCGGGACAGGGGGCTTATCTAGCCAAAAACATTCAGTACTTC. It is translated as CASSAGQGAYLAKNIQYF. The chain couples TRBV5-1 to TRBJ2-4; 12 positions match TRBD1. The CDR3 length is 18 residues. From germline, CDR1 is SGHRS and CDR2 YFSETQ. The V segment lost 4 bases and the J segment 0 bases; nucleotides outside the gene matches: 8.

The chain combines TRBV14 with TRBJ2-3; TRBD2 is a possible D gene (5 bases). Trimming removed 2 bases from V and 6 bases from J, with 18 bases in between. The length of the CDR3 is 16 residues. Germline lookup yields CDR1 SGHDN and CDR2 FVKESK. Here the CDR3 DNA reads TGTGCCAGCAGCCAATCCCTAGCTCCCTTGGCGGATACGCAGTATTTT. Residues: CASSQSLAPLADTQYF.

The chain recombines TRBV21-1 with TRBJ1-1; TRBD1, as called in the table, went unchecked against the DNA. TRBV21-1 is a pseudogene locus. CDR3 length: 18 residues. CDR3 in DNA: TGTGCCAGCAGCAAAAGGGGGCGGCCCAGGCGGATGAACACTGAAGCTTTCTTT. Its translation: CASSKRGRPRRMNTEAFF.

As DNA, the CDR3 is TGTGCCAGCAGCAAAGAGGGGTCCAATCAGCCCCAGCATTTT. Translation gives CASSKEGSNQPQHF. The rearrangement joins TRBV21-1 to TRBJ1-5; the DNA was not used to check the table's D call, TRBD1. TRBV21-1 is tagged as a pseudogene. There are 14 residues in the CDR3.

The J gene is TRBJ2-2, the V gene TRBV19; 7 bases are a match to TRBD1. The CDR3 sequence is 15 residues long. Germline assignment: CDR1 LNHDA and CDR2 SQIVND (reference sequence). The ends lost 2 bases at V and 5 bases at J; junction bases unmatched: 5. CDR3 in amino acids: CASSIQAGGTGELFF. The CDR3 bases are TGTGCCAGTAGTATACAGGCAGGGGGTACCGGGGAGCTGTTTTTT.

The chain links TRBV11-3 to TRBJ2-1; no clear D. There are 12 residues in the CDR3. V was cut by 1 base and J by 8 bases, with 6 bases left in between. CDR1 is SGHNT, CDR2 YENEEA, per germline. CDR3 sequence: CASSLVSHEQFF. The CDR3 nucleotides read TGTGCCAGCAGCTTAGTATCCCATGAGCAGTTCTTC.

The rearrangement links TRBV7-9 to TRBJ2-7, with 11 positions matching TRBD1. Germline V lookup: CDR1 SEHNR, CDR2 FQNEAQ (reference sequence). The CDR3 is made up of 15 amino acids. V trimming: 5 bases; J trimming: 6 bases; junction bases outside the gene matches: 9. The CDR3 region has the DNA TGTGCCAGCAGCAACACGGACAGGGGGCGCGGCGAGCAGTACTTC. The encoded protein is CASSNTDRGRGEQYF.

V usage is TRBV13 and J usage is TRBJ2-1, with 8 bases aligning to TRBD2. Per the germline V gene, CDR1 is PRHDT and CDR2 is FYEKMQ (reference sequence). With V trimmed by 9 bases and J by 4 bases, 11 bases remained unmatched. The CDR3 loop spans 15 amino acids. CDR3 amino acids: CASQTGTSSYNEQFF. In DNA, the CDR3 is TGTGCCAGTCAAACCGGGACTAGTTCTTACAATGAGCAGTTCTTC. Drawing the rest from reference TRBV13 and TRBJ2-1, the complete variable domain is AAGVIQSPRHLIKEKRETATLKCYPIPRHDTVYWYQQGPGQDPQFLISFYEKMQSDKGSIPDRFSAQQFSDYHSELNMSSLELGDSALYFCASQTGTSSYNEQFFGPGTRLTVL.

The CDR3 nucleotides are TGCGCCAGCAGCTTGCCGGCGGTTGAGACCTACGAGCAGTACTTC. Its translation is CASSLPAVETYEQYF. The J gene is TRBJ2-7, the V gene TRBV5-1; D unclear. The germline V gene encodes CDR1 SGHRS and CDR2 YFSETQ. The length of the CDR3 is 15 residues. V lost 1 base and J lost 2, with 13 bases in between.

This sequence joins TRBV7-8 and TRBJ1-4, with D possibly matching TRBD1 (5 bases). The length of the CDR3 is 16 residues. Germline CDR1 reads SGHVS; CDR2 reads FQNEAQ. Trimming shortened V by 2 bases and J by 1 base, and 11 bases separated the two germline ends. DNA of the CDR3: TGTGCCAGCAGCTTATGGGCCCAGGGAACTAATGAAAAACTGTTTTTT. It yields the protein CASSLWAQGTNEKLFF.

CDR3 in amino acids: CASRIWGGPYEQYF. CDR3 nucleotide sequence: TGTGCCAGCAGGATCTGGGGGGGTCCCTACGAGCAGTACTTC. V gene TRBV2 combines with J gene TRBJ2-7, with 7 positions matching TRBD2. The germline gives CDR1 SNHLY, CDR2 FYNNEI. CDR3 length: 14 residues. The V segment lost 6 bases and the J segment 2 bases; nucleotides outside the gene matches: 7.

The V call is TRBV28, the J call TRBJ2-3, with D possibly being TRBD1 (6 bases). The CDR3 is 16 residues long. Trimming removed 5 bases at V and 4 bases at J, with 19 bases between. Germline V CDR1 and CDR2: MDHEN, SYDVKM. This CDR3 is CASSPPLRGSADTQYF. The CDR3 DNA reads TGTGCCAGCAGTCCCCCTCTAAGGGGGAGCGCAGATACGCAGTATTTT.